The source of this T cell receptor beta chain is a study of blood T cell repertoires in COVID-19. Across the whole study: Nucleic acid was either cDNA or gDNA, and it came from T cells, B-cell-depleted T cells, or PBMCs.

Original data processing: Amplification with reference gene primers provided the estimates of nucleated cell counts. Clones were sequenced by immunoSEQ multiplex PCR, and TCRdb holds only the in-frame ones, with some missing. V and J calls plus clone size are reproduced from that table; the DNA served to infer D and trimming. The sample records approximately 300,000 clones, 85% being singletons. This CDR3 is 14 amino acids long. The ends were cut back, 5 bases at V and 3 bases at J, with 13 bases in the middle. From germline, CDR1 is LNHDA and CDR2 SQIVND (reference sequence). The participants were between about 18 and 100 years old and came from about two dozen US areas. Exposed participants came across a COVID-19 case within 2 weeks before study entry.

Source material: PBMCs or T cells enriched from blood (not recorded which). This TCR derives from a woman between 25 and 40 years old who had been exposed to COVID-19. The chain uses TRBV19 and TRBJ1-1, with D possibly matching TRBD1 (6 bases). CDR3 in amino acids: CASSSGQTDTEAFF. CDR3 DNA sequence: TGTGCCAGTAGTTCCGGACAGACGGACACTGAAGCTTTCTTT.